The 8 T cell receptor beta chains listed next were all sequenced from one sample in a study of blood T cell repertoires in COVID-19. Clones were sequenced by immunoSEQ multiplex PCR, and TCRdb holds only the in-frame ones, with some missing. The table records about 210,000 clones, around four fifths of them present only once. The specimen sequenced was peripheral blood. These TCRs come from a man aged 50 to 59 with active or convalescent COVID-19.

This clone has a single count. This clone may be a read error of a much larger clone one base away. The V and J genes are TRBV7-9 and TRBJ1-2; D is perhaps TRBD1 (5 bases). This CDR3 region has 14 residues. V lost 1 base and J lost 1, with 7 bases in between. CDR1 and CDR2 from the germline V gene are SEHNR and FQNEAQ (reference sequence). Here the CDR3 reads CASSLDRINYGYTF. Here the CDR3 DNA reads TGTGCCAGCAGCTTAGACAGGATTAACTATGGCTACACCTTC.

The table lists this clone with a few counts. CDR3 DNA sequence: TGTGCCAGCAGCTTAGGCCGGGACTCGATCATCTACGAGCAGTACTTC. It specifies CASSLGRDSIIYEQYF. V is TRBV13 and J is TRBJ2-7, with D possibly being TRBD2 (6 bases). The CDR3 sequence is 16 residues long. Germline V gene data show CDR1 as PRHDT and CDR2 as FYEKMQ (reference sequence). With 0 bases removed from V and 3 bases from J, the gap between germline ends came to 15 bases.

The chain joins TRBV19 to TRBJ1-5, with 9 bases identical to TRBD1. CDR3 length: 16 amino acids. V lost 9 bases to trimming and J lost 2 bases; unmatched junction nucleotides: 11. Looked up from germline, CDR1 is LNHDA and CDR2 is SQIVND (reference sequence). CDR3 DNA: TGTGCCAGCCGCCGGGACAGGGTGAATGGCAATCAGCCCCAGCATTTT. Its translation: CASRRDRVNGNQPQHF.

The chain recombines TRBV6-5 with TRBJ1-4, with a tentative D call TRBD1 (6 bases). V lost 6 bases, J lost 3 bases, and 11 bases lay in between. CDR1 is MNHEY and CDR2 is SVGAGI in the germline V gene. The CDR3 spans 14 residues. As DNA, the CDR3 is TGTGCCAGCAGGAGGACAGCTTCTAATGAAAAACTGTTTTTT. Protein product: CASRRTASNEKLFF.

The V gene is TRBV27, the J gene TRBJ1-5, with a possible D match to TRBD1 (6 bases). Germline-derived CDR1 and CDR2 are MNHEY and SMNVEV (reference sequence). Trimming left V 5 bases short and J 4 bases short, with 12 bases between. This CDR3 contains 14 residues. The CDR3 here is CASSPYRANQPQHF. Written as DNA, the CDR3 is TGTGCCAGCAGTCCTTACAGGGCGAATCAGCCCCAGCATTTT.

In this sample, this clone turned up a few times. The chain recombines TRBV28 with TRBJ2-7; TRBD2 aligns across 9 bases. Germline lookup yields CDR1 MDHEN and CDR2 SYDVKM. The CDR3 spans 14 residues. Germline trimming cut 2 bases from V and 5 bases from J; bases unmatched to any gene: 4. The chain's CDR3 is CASSLTAGGHEQYF. The CDR3 coding sequence is TGTGCCAGCAGTTTAACAGCGGGGGGCCACGAGCAGTACTTC.

The gene calls are TRBV4-1 and TRBJ1-6, with unresolved D. V lost 1 base to trimming and J lost 6 bases, with 10 bases between them. The germline CDR1 and CDR2 sequences are MGHRA and YSYEKL. This CDR3 has 15 residues. The CDR3 nucleotides are TGCGCCAGCAGCCAAGGATCGGTCACTAATTCACCCCTCCACTTT. It specifies CASSQGSVTNSPLHF.

This clone is a singleton in its sample. The chain combines TRBV5-1 with TRBJ1-6; 7 nucleotides align to TRBD1. The CDR3 contains 15 residues. Unmatched junction bases numbered 8, after V lost 4 bases and J lost 7 bases. Looked up from germline, CDR1 is SGHRS and CDR2 is YFSETQ. The chain's CDR3 is CASSTYRDSNSPLHF. The CDR3 bases are TGCGCCAGCAGCACCTACCGGGACAGCAATTCACCCCTCCACTTT.